Shown below are 17 T cell receptor beta chains from a single sample sequenced in a study of blood T cell repertoires in COVID-19. TCRdb's copy holds only in-frame clones and misses some; the assay was immunoSEQ multiplex PCR. The sample carries over 250,000 clones, approximately 90% recorded once. Specimen: peripheral blood. These receptor sequences come from a woman between 40 and 55 years old who had recovered from COVID-19.

The V and J genes are TRBV6-2 or TRBV6-3 and TRBJ2-7; 11 bases map to TRBD1. The CDR3 runs 19 residues. Germline CDR1 reads MNHEY; CDR2 reads SVGEGT. V shed 6 bases, J shed 3 bases, and the junction held 19 bases outside the gene matches. This CDR3 reads CASSPDRDRGDWIHYEQYF. CDR3 nucleotides: TGTGCCAGCAGCCCGGACCGGGACAGGGGGGACTGGATCCACTACGAGCAGTACTTC.

The gene calls are TRBV6-5 and TRBJ2-7; 11 nucleotides line up with TRBD2. This CDR3 has 15 amino acids. Per the germline V gene, CDR1 is MNHEY and CDR2 is SVGAGI. The V and J ends lost 6 bases and 3 bases, in that order; junction bases with no gene match: 7. This CDR3 is CASRAPTSGNYEQYF. DNA of the CDR3: TGTGCCAGCAGGGCTCCGACTAGCGGGAACTACGAGCAGTACTTC.

This chain links TRBV24-1 with TRBJ2-5, with 8 bases lining up with TRBD2. Germline trimming cut 8 bases from V and 5 bases from J; bases unmatched to any gene: 6. Germline lookup yields CDR1 KGHDR and CDR2 SFDVKD. This CDR3 comprises 13 residues. For the CDR3, the DNA is TGTGCCACCAACGCGGGGGGCAGGGAGACCCAGTACTTC. It encodes CATNAGGRETQYF.

This clone was detected once. V is TRBV11-3 and J is TRBJ2-1; D is possibly TRBD2 (6 bases). The germline gives CDR1 SGHNT, CDR2 YENEEA. This CDR3 is 15 amino acids long. V was trimmed by 5 bases and J by 0 bases, leaving 11 bases between them. In nucleotides, the CDR3 is TGTGCCAGCAGCCCAAGAGCGGGCTCCTACAATGAGCAGTTCTTC. Amino acid sequence: CASSPRAGSYNEQFF.

This clone occurred once. The chain has TRBV6-5 and TRBJ2-7; 12 nucleotides match TRBD2. The CDR3 length is 14 residues. CDR1 is MNHEY and CDR2 is SVGAGI in the germline V gene. After removal of 5 bases from V and 11 bases from J, the junction contained 10 bases not matched to a gene. The CDR3: CASSPGTSGQGEYV. CDR3 in DNA: TGTGCCAGCAGTCCGGGGACTAGCGGGCAGGGGGAGTACGTC.

The genes are TRBV7-6 and TRBJ2-5, with 8 bases matching TRBD2. Germline V gene data show CDR1 as SGHVS and CDR2 as FNYEAQ. Trimming at V came to 4 bases and at J to 4 bases, leaving 8 bases not matched to a gene. CDR3 length equals 15 residues. Written as DNA, the CDR3 is TGTGCCAGCAGCTCCCACCCGGGGGGGCCAGAGACCCAGTACTTC. It yields the protein CASSSHPGGPETQYF.

V is TRBV6-5 and J is TRBJ2-2; 7 bases line up with TRBD1. From germline, CDR1 is MNHEY and CDR2 SVGAGI. CDR3 length equals 15 residues. V lost 7 bases to trimming and J lost 1 base; unmatched junction nucleotides: 6. Written as DNA, the CDR3 is TGTGCCAGCACCGCCGACAGGGTGAACACCGGGGAGCTGTTTTTT. This gives the protein CASTADRVNTGELFF.

The chain is built from TRBV9 and TRBJ2-7; D is possibly TRBD1 (6 bases). Germline assignment: CDR1 SGDLS and CDR2 YYNGEE. V shed 0 bases and J shed 6 bases, with 16 bases lying between them. This CDR3 region has 15 residues. DNA for the CDR3: TGTGCCAGCAGCGTAGGGGGGCGCTCGGGGAGCGAGCAGTACTTC. As protein: CASSVGGRSGSEQYF.

The chain couples TRBV30 to TRBJ1-3; 7 bases align to TRBD1. The CDR3 has 14 amino acids. The germline gives CDR1 GTSNPN, CDR2 SVGIG (reference sequence). V trimming: 0 bases; J trimming: 2 bases; junction bases outside the gene matches: 1. CDR3 sequence (DNA): TGTGCCTGGAGTGTAGGGGGCGCTGGAAACACCATATATTTT. Translated, it gives CAWSVGGAGNTIYF.

V and J are TRBV11-2 and TRBJ1-1; 7 bases map to TRBD1. The CDR3 loop spans 13 amino acids. Trimming removed 4 bases from V and 4 bases from J; junction bases left unmatched: 3. Germline V gene lookup returns CDR1 SGHAT and CDR2 FQNNGV. Here the CDR3 reads CASSSDRVTEAFF. CDR3 DNA sequence: TGTGCCAGCAGCTCAGACAGGGTCACTGAAGCTTTCTTT.

The rearrangement links TRBV5-1 to TRBJ2-6; 8 bases agree with TRBD1. V lost 0 bases to trimming and J lost 0 bases; unmatched junction nucleotides: 5. Looked up from germline, CDR1 is SGHRS and CDR2 is YFSETQ. The CDR3 consists of 18 residues. The CDR3 region is CASSLAGTGYSGANVLTF. CDR3 nucleotide sequence: TGCGCCAGCAGCTTGGCCGGGACAGGCTACTCTGGGGCCAACGTCCTGACTTTC.

In its sample, this clone was seen once. The chain recombines TRBV18 with TRBJ1-2; tentatively, D is TRBD1 (5 bases). The CDR3 loop spans 13 amino acids. V dropped 5 bases and J dropped 5 bases, with 12 bases sitting between them. The germline CDR1 and CDR2 sequences are KGHSH and LQKENI. The CDR3 loop reads CASSSGLQYGYTF. In DNA form, the CDR3 reads TGTGCCAGCTCATCGGGACTTCAATATGGCTACACCTTC. Drawing the rest from reference TRBV18 and TRBJ1-2, the complete variable domain is NAGVMQNPRHLVRRRGQEARLRCSPMKGHSHVYWYRQLPEEGLKFMVYLQKENIIDESGMPKERFSAEFPKEGPSILRIQQVVRGDSAAYFCASSSGLQYGYTFGSGTRLTVV.

The rearrangement joins TRBV7-8 to TRBJ1-1; a possible D gene is TRBD1 (5 bases). The CDR3 is made up of 17 amino acids. The germline gives CDR1 SGHVS, CDR2 FQNEAQ. Trimming removed 4 bases from V and 1 base from J, with 19 bases in between. The CDR3 loop reads CASSYPRGGVRNTEAFF. The DNA of the CDR3 is TGTGCCAGCAGCTACCCGAGGGGCGGGGTCCGGAACACTGAAGCTTTCTTT.

V is TRBV3-1 (or the pseudogene TRBV3-2) and J is TRBJ1-2; TRBD1 aligns across 8 bases. Germline V gives CDR1 LGHDT, CDR2 YNNKEL (reference sequence). Trimming took 3 bases from V and 10 from J; bases not matched to a gene: 16. The CDR3 has 16 residues. The DNA for the CDR3 is TGTGCCAGCAGCCATGCCGGGGCAGGGGGCCCGGCCCACTACACCTTC. Translation: CASSHAGAGGPAHYTF.

The rearrangement uses TRBV30 and TRBJ1-2; D remains unclear. V was shortened by 4 bases and J by 5 bases, with 14 bases between the two germline ends. Per the germline V gene, CDR1 is GTSNPN and CDR2 is SVGIG (reference sequence). The CDR3 totals 13 residues. CDR3: CAWNSDGGYGYTF. Here the CDR3 DNA reads TGTGCCTGGAACTCGGACGGAGGATATGGCTACACCTTC.

This chain uses TRBV6-1 with TRBJ2-1, with 8 bases identical to TRBD1. V lost 4 bases, J lost 2 bases, and 7 bases stayed unmatched. This CDR3 region has 16 residues. Germline loops: CDR1 MNHNS, CDR2 SASEGT. CDR3 in amino acids: CASSVQGAPPYNEQFF. The CDR3 DNA reads TGTGCCAGCAGTGTCCAGGGGGCCCCCCCCTACAATGAGCAGTTCTTC.

This clone showed up just once. Within the sample, other DNA sequences also encode this same CDR3. The rearrangement uses TRBV5-4 and TRBJ2-5; 12 bases match TRBD1. V lost 4 bases, J lost 5 bases, and 6 bases stayed unmatched. CDR3 length: 15 amino acids. Germline assignment: CDR1 SGHNT and CDR2 YYREEE (reference sequence). CDR3 region: CASSPGTGGGETQYF. CDR3 coding DNA: TGTGCCAGCAGCCCCGGGACAGGGGGCGGGGAGACCCAGTACTTC.